This T cell receptor beta chain was sequenced in a study of blood T cell repertoires in COVID-19. Study-level background: Samples of COVID-19 (acute and convalescent) were obtained from the United States, Italy and Spain. From T cells, B-cell-depleted T cells, or PBMCs came the material, which was cDNA or gDNA.

Germline V CDR1 and CDR2: KGHSH, LQKENI. J gave up 2 bases and V 1 base, and 4 bases lay outside the gene matches. This CDR3 has 17 residues. In the original analysis: Nucleated cell counts were estimated from reference gene primer amplification. The protocol was immunoSEQ multiplex PCR, while the TCRdb copy is restricted to in-frame clones and leaves out a portion. D and trimming come from the DNA, and the V and J calls and clone size come from that table. The data show about 62,000 clones, around 83% seen once. The chain combines TRBV18 with TRBJ1-4, with 10 nucleotides matching TRBD1. Sequenced: peripheral blood. This TCR was sampled from a human donor in a cohort sampled during active COVID-19. The DNA for the CDR3 is TGTGCCAGCTCACCACGGGGACAGGGGTTCACTAATGAAAAACTGTTTTTT. Its protein is CASSPRGQGFTNEKLFF. The full variable domain, its missing parts supplied by reference TRBV18 and TRBJ1-4, is NAGVMQNPRHLVRRRGQEARLRCSPMKGHSHVYWYRQLPEEGLKFMVYLQKENIIDESGMPKERFSAEFPKEGPSILRIQQVVRGDSAAYFCASSPRGQGFTNEKLFFGSGTQLSVL.